Sequencing of this T cell receptor beta chain was carried out in a study of blood T cell repertoires in COVID-19. Study information: The samples span acute and convalescent COVID-19 from the United States, Italy and Spain. The cDNA or gDNA used as material had been derived from T cells, B-cell-depleted T cells, or PBMCs.

As processed by the authors: Amplification from reference gene primers served as the basis for estimated nucleated cell counts. Sequenced by immunoSEQ multiplex PCR; TCRdb stores in-frame clones only, minus some. For V, J and clone size, that table is used; D and trimming come from the DNA. The sample shows around 120,000 clones, 85% to 90% of them seen only once. The CDR3 runs 14 residues. Germline assignment: CDR1 KGHSH and CDR2 LQKENI. The V end lost 0 bases, the J end lost 5 bases, and 10 bases lay between the germline ends. This clone came up a few times. The receptor was derived from a man aged 65-85 years who had recovered from COVID-19. This chain connects TRBV18 to TRBJ1-1, with no clear D. The sequencing sample was made of peripheral blood. The CDR3 region has the DNA TGTGCCAGCTCACCACCGAACTTTTTGACTGAAGCTTTCTTT. Amino acids: CASSPPNFLTEAFF. The variable domain in full, completed from reference TRBV18 and TRBJ1-1, reads NAGVMQNPRHLVRRRGQEARLRCSPMKGHSHVYWYRQLPEEGLKFMVYLQKENIIDESGMPKERFSAEFPKEGPSILRIQQVVRGDSAAYFCASSPPNFLTEAFFGQGTRLTVV.